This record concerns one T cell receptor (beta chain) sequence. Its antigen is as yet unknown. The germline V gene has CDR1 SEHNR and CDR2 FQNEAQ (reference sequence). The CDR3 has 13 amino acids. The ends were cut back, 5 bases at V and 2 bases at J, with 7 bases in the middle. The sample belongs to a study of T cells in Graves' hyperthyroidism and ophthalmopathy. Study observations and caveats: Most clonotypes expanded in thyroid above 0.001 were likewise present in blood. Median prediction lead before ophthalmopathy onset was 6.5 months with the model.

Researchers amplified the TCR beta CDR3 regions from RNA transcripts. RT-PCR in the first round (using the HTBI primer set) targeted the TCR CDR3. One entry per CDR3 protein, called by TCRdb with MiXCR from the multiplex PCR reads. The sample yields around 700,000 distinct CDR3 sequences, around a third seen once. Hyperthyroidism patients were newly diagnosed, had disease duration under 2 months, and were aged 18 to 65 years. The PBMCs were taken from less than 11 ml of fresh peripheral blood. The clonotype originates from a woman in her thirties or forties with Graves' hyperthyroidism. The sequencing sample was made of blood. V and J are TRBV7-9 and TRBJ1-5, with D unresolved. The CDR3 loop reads CASSQHGNQPQHF. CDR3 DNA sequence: TGTGCCAGCAGCCAGCATGGCAATCAGCCCCAGCATTTT. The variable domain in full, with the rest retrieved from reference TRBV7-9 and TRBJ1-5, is DTGVSQNPRHKITKRGQNVTFRCDPISEHNRLYWYRQTLGQGPEFLTYFQNEAQLEKSRLLSDRFSAERPKGSFSTLEIQRTEQGDSAMYLCASSQHGNQPQHFGDGTRLSIL.